The 13 T cell receptor beta chains below all came from one sample that was sequenced in a study of cytomegalovirus exposure and HLA in healthy donors. 13 Jbeta primers and 60 Vbeta primers were used for the PCR. Profiling relied on immunoSEQ multiplex PCR, and the TCRdb table lists in-frame clones only, not all of them. The data show more than 85,000 clones, about two thirds seen once. The source material was PBMCs. These receptors were collected from a woman aged 70-85 years in good health and CMV-seropositive.

This clone was picked up one time. This same CDR3 is encoded by further DNA sequences in the sample. The chain carries TRBV19 and TRBJ1-2; 8 bases fit TRBD1. The CDR3 has 15 amino acids. The germline V gene has CDR1 LNHDA and CDR2 SQIVND (reference sequence). The V segment lost 4 bases and the J segment 4 bases; nucleotides outside the gene matches: 8. The CDR3 sequence is CASSTTGTGSYGYTF. CDR3 nucleotide sequence: TGTGCCAGTAGTACAACCGGGACAGGATCCTATGGCTACACCTTC.

The CDR3 loop is CASSSWTSGGPTGELFF. The CDR3 nucleotides read TGTGCCAGCAGCTCATGGACTAGCGGGGGTCCCACCGGGGAGCTGTTTTTT. The V call is TRBV7-2, the J call TRBJ2-2; 13 nucleotides match TRBD2. This CDR3 has 17 residues. After removal of 4 bases from V and 4 bases from J, the junction contained 6 bases not matched to a gene. Germline CDR1 is SGHTA and CDR2 is FQGNSA.

V is TRBV6-1 and J is TRBJ1-1, with no clear D. Trimming shortened V by 6 bases and J by 3 bases, and 8 bases separated the two germline ends. CDR3 length: 12 amino acids. The germline V gene encodes CDR1 MNHNS and CDR2 SASEGT. The CDR3 sequence is CASRHIYTEAFF. CDR3 DNA: TGTGCCAGCAGGCACATATACACTGAAGCTTTCTTT.

The V and J genes are TRBV6-5 and TRBJ2-7, with 8 nucleotides matching TRBD1. After removal of 5 bases from V and 2 bases from J, the junction contained 5 bases not matched to a gene. CDR1 and CDR2 from the germline V gene are MNHEY and SVGAGI. This CDR3 comprises 14 residues. CDR3 coding DNA: TGTGCCAGCAGTAAAGACAGGGGTGCCTACGAGCAGTACTTC. This encodes CASSKDRGAYEQYF.

The chain couples TRBV29-1 to TRBJ1-1; possibly TRBD1 for D (6 bases). The CDR3 runs to 9 residues. CDR1 and CDR2 (germline): SQVTM, ANQGSEA. With 6 bases removed from V and 8 bases from J, the gap between germline ends came to 7 bases. CDR3 in DNA: TGCAGCGTAGGGACAGAAGCTTTCTTT. This codes for CSVGTEAFF. Full variable domain (outside the CDR3, taken from reference TRBV29-1 and TRBJ1-1): SAVISQKPSRDICQRGTSLTIQCQVDSQVTMMFWYRQQPGQSLTLIATANQGSEATYESGFVIDKFPISRPNLTFSTLTVSNMSPEDSSIYLCSVGTEAFFGQGTRLTVV.

With regard to this clone: This specimen includes other DNA sequences encoding the same CDR3. The chain has TRBV7-8 and TRBJ2-7, with 9 nucleotides matching TRBD1. Trimming removed 6 bases from V and 5 bases from J; junction bases left unmatched: 8. The CDR3 is 14 amino acids. Germline loops: CDR1 SGHVS, CDR2 FQNEAQ. The CDR3 loop reads CASSPLGTGNEQYF. In DNA, the CDR3 is TGTGCCAGCAGTCCGTTGGGGACAGGGAACGAGCAGTACTTC.

This chain joins TRBV6-1 and TRBJ1-3, with a possible D match to TRBD1 (5 bases). Germline CDR1 is MNHNS and CDR2 is SASEGT. The CDR3 consists of 12 residues. V was cut by 6 bases and J by 2 bases, with 5 bases left in between. The CDR3 is CASRGPGNTIYF. CDR3 DNA: TGTGCCAGCAGGGGGCCTGGAAACACCATATATTTT.

CDR3 sequence reads: CASTEGAGPYNEQFF. In DNA form, the CDR3 reads TGTGCCAGCACCGAAGGGGCAGGGCCCTACAATGAGCAGTTCTTC. The chain is built from TRBV6-1 and TRBJ2-1; a weak D match, TRBD1 (5 bases). V dropped 7 bases and J dropped 2 bases, with 15 bases sitting between them. Per the germline V gene, CDR1 is MNHNS and CDR2 is SASEGT. The CDR3 extends over 15 amino acids.

The chain joins TRBV5-1 to TRBJ1-6; D is ambiguous. Germline values: CDR1 SGHRS, CDR2 YFSETQ. With 1 base removed from V and 4 bases from J, the gap between germline ends came to 6 bases. The CDR3 is made up of 14 amino acids. The CDR3 DNA is TGCGCCAGCAGCTTGACGGGTTATAATTCACCCCTCCACTTT. This codes for CASSLTGYNSPLHF.

V gene TRBV6-1 combines with J gene TRBJ1-2; a possible D gene is TRBD1 (5 bases). The ends were cut back, 5 bases at V and 6 bases at J, with 16 bases in the middle. Germline CDR1 is MNHNS and CDR2 is SASEGT. The CDR3 has 14 residues. CDR3 amino acids: CASSPQVSRDGYTF. CDR3 nucleotide sequence: TGTGCCAGCAGTCCACAGGTCTCACGCGATGGCTACACCTTC.

This sequence joins TRBV19 and TRBJ1-1; D call uncertain. This CDR3 has 14 amino acids. Looked up from germline, CDR1 is LNHDA and CDR2 is SQIVND (reference sequence). Trimming pared 3 bases from V and 2 bases from J, leaving 10 bases between. The CDR3 region is CASSIGQVNTEAFF. In DNA, the CDR3 is TGTGCCAGTAGTATTGGTCAGGTCAACACTGAAGCTTTCTTT.

In this sample, this clone turned up once. The rearrangement links TRBV18 to TRBJ2-7; D gene uncertain. From germline, CDR1 is KGHSH and CDR2 LQKENI. CDR3 size: 14 residues. Between the trimmed V and J ends, which lost 2 bases and 7 bases, there was a span of 15 bases. The CDR3 DNA follows: TGTGCCAGCTCACCAGGCGGCAGCCGCCCGGAGCAGTACTTC. As protein: CASSPGGSRPEQYF.

The chain links TRBV6-6 to TRBJ2-7, with TRBD1 matching over 7 bases. The CDR3 loop spans 13 amino acids. From germline, CDR1 is MNHNY and CDR2 SVGAGI (reference sequence). The ends lost 6 bases at V and 0 bases at J; junction bases unmatched: 2. The CDR3 loop reads CASRPGGSYEQYF. The CDR3 nucleotides are TGTGCCAGCAGGCCAGGGGGCTCCTACGAGCAGTACTTC.